Listed here is a single T cell receptor (beta chain). The antigen remains unidentified. This entry comes from a study of cytomegalovirus exposure and HLA in healthy donors. Study-wide points: It was around 160 TCR beta chains that were listed as cytomegalovirus-associated.

The study ran its PCR with 60 Vbeta and 13 Jbeta primers. Only in-frame clones appear in the TCRdb table, and some are missing; sequencing was by immunoSEQ multiplex PCR. This listing includes around 100,000 clones. This clonotype was obtained from a man aged 25-40 years in good health and CMV-seronegative. Sequencing used PBMCs.

The CDR3 loop is CASSIERGGSNQPQHF. The CDR3 DNA sequence: TGTGCCAGTAGTATAGAGCGGGGGGGAAGCAATCAGCCCCAGCATTTT. V is TRBV19 and J is TRBJ1-5, with D perhaps TRBD1 (5 bases). The length of the CDR3 is 16 residues. V lost 0 bases and J lost 1, with 10 bases in between. Germline CDR1 LNHDA, CDR2 SQIVND (reference sequence).